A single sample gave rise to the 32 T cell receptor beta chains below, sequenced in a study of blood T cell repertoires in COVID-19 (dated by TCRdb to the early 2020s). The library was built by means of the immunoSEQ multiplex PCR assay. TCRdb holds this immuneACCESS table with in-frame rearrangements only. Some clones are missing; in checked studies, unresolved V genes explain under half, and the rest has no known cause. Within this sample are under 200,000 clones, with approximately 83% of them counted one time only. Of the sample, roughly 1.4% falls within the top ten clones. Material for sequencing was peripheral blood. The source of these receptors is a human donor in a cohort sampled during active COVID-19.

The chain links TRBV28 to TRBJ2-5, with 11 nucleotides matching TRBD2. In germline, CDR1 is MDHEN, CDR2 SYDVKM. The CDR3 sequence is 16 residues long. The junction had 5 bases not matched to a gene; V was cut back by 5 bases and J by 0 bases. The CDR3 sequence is CASSPSGRSYQETQYF. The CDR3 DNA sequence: TGTGCCAGCAGTCCTAGCGGGAGGTCGTACCAAGAGACCCAGTACTTC.

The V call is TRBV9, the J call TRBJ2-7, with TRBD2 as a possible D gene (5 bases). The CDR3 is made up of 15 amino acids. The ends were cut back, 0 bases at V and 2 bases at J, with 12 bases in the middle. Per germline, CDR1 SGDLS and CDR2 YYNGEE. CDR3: CASSVDLSGAYEQYF. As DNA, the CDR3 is TGTGCCAGCAGCGTAGACCTGAGCGGCGCCTACGAGCAGTACTTC.

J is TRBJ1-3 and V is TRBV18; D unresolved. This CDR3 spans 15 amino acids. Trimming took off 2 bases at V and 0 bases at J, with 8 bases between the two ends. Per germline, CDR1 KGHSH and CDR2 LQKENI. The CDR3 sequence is CASSPLATSGNTIYF. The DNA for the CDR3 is TGTGCCAGCTCACCATTGGCCACCTCTGGAAACACCATATATTTT.

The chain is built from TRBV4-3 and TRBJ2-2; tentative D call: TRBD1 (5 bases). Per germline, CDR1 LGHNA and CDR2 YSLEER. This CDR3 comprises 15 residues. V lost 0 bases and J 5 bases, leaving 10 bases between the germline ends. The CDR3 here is CASSQDMAGTGELFF. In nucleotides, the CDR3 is TGCGCCAGCAGCCAAGATATGGCAGGGACCGGGGAGCTGTTTTTT.

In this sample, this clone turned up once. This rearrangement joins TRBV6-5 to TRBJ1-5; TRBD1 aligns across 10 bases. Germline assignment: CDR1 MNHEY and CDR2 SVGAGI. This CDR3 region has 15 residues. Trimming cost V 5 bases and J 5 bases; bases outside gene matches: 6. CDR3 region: CASSPDRGNYQPQHF. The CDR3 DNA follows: TGTGCCAGCAGTCCGGACAGGGGGAATTATCAGCCCCAGCATTTT.

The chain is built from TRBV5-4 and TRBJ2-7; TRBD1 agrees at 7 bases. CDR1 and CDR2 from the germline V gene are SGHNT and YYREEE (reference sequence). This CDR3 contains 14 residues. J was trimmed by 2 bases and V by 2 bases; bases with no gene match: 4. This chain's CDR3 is CASSFTGVAYEQYF. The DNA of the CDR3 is TGTGCCAGCAGCTTCACAGGGGTTGCCTACGAGCAGTACTTC. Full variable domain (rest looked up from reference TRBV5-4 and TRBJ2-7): ETGVTQSPTHLIKTRGQQVTLRCSSQSGHNTVSWYQQALGQGPQFIFQYYREEENGRGNFPPRFSGLQFPNYSSELNVNALELDDSALYLCASSFTGVAYEQYFGPGTRLTVT.

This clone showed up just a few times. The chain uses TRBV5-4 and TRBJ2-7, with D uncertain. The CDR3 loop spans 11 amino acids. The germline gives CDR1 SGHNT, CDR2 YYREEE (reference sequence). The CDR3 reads CPRWVGYEQYF. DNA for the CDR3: TGTCCCCGGTGGGTCGGGTACGAGCAGTACTTC.

CDR3 DNA sequence: TGTGCCAGCAGTTTGGGCTACTGGGAGCAGTACTTC. This sequence encodes CASSLGYWEQYF. The V call is TRBV28, the J call TRBJ2-7; D call uncertain. The CDR3 length is 12 residues. Looked up from germline, CDR1 is MDHEN and CDR2 is SYDVKM. Deletions cut 3 bases from V and 7 bases from J, with 10 bases between.

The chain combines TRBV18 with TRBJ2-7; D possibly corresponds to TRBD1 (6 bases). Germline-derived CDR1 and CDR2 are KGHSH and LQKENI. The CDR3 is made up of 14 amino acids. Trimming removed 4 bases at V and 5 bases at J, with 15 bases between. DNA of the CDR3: TGTGCCAGCTCACTCCAGGAGAAGGGGGACGAGCAGTACTTC. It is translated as CASSLQEKGDEQYF.

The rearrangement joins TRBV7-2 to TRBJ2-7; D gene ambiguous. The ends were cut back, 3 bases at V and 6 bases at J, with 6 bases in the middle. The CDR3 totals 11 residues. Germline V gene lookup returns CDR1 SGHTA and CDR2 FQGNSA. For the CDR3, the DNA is TGTGCCAGCAGCTTGGCGGTCGAGCAGTACTTC. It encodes CASSLAVEQYF.

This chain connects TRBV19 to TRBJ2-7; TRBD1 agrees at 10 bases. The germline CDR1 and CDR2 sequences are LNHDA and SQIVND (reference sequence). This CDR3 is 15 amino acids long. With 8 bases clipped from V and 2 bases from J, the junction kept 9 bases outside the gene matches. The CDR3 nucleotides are TGTGCCAGTTGCGCCGGGACAGGGGCCCCCTACGAGCAGTACTTC. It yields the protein CASCAGTGAPYEQYF.

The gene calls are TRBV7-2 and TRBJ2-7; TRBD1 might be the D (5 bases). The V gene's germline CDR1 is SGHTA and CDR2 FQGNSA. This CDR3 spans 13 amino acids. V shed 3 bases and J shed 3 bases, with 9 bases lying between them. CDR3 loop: CASSLAGYYEQYF. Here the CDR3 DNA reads TGTGCCAGCAGCTTGGCAGGGTACTACGAGCAGTACTTC.

The CDR3 protein is CASRDLRGEQFF. CDR3 nucleotide sequence: TGTGCCAGCAGGGACCTTCGGGGGGAGCAGTTCTTC. This rearrangement joins TRBV2 to TRBJ2-1, with TRBD2 as a possible D gene (6 bases). The CDR3 is 12 amino acids. V gave up 6 bases and J gave up 10 bases, with 13 bases separating them. Per the germline V gene, CDR1 is SNHLY and CDR2 is FYNNEI. The entire variable domain, with the rest obtained from reference TRBV2 and TRBJ2-1, is as follows: EPEVTQTPSHQVTQMGQEVILRCVPISNHLYFYWYRQILGQKVEFLVSFYNNEISEKSEIFDDQFSVERPDGSNFTLKIRSTKLEDSAMYFCASRDLRGEQFFGPGTRLTVL.

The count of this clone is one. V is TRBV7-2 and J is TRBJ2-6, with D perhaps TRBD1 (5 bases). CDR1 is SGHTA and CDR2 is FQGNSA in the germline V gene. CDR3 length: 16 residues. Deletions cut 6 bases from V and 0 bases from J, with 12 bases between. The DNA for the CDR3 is TGTGCCAGCAGGGGGCTCCCCTCCTCTGGGGCCAACGTCCTGACTTTC. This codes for CASRGLPSSGANVLTF.

CDR3 amino acids: CASSSPPRPEQYF. CDR3 coding DNA: TGTGCCAGCAGTTCCCCCCCCAGGCCCGAGCAGTACTTC. J is TRBJ2-7 and V is TRBV12-3 or TRBV12-4, with D unclear. The CDR3 runs to 13 residues. V was trimmed by 4 bases and J by 6 bases, leaving 13 bases between them.

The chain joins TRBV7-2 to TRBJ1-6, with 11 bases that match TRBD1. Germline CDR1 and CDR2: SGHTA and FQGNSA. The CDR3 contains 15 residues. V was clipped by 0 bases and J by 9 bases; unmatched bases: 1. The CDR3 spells CASSLAGQGASPLHF. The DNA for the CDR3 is TGTGCCAGCAGCTTAGCCGGACAGGGGGCTTCACCCCTCCACTTT.

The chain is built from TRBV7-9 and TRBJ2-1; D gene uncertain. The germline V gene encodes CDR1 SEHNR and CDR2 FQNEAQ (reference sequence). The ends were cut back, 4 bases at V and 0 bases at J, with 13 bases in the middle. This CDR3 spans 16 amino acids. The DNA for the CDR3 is TGTGCCAGCAGCTCCTTTGGCTGGAGCTCCTACAATGAGCAGTTCTTC. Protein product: CASSSFGWSSYNEQFF.

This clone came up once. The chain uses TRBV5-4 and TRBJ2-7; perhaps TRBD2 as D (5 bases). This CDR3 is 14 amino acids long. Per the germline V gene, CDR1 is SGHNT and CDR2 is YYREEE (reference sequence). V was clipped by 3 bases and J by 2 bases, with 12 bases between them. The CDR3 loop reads CASSSPQTTYEQYF. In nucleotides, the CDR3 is TGTGCCAGCAGCTCGCCCCAGACTACCTACGAGCAGTACTTC. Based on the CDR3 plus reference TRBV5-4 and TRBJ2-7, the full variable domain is ETGVTQSPTHLIKTRGQQVTLRCSSQSGHNTVSWYQQALGQGPQFIFQYYREEENGRGNFPPRFSGLQFPNYSSELNVNALELDDSALYLCASSSPQTTYEQYFGPGTRLTVT.

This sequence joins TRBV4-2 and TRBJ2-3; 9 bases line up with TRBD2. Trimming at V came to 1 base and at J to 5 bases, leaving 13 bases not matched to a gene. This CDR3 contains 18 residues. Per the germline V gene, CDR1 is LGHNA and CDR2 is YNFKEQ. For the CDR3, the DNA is TGTGCCAGCAGCCAAGTTGGGGCACCGGGACTAGCAGGAGATACGCAGTATTTT. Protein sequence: CASSQVGAPGLAGDTQYF.

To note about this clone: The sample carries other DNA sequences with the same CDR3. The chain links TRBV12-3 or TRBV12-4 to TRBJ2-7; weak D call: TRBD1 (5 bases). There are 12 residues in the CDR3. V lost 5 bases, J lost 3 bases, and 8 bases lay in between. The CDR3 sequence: CASSSDSYEQYF. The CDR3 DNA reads TGTGCCAGCAGTAGCGACAGCTACGAGCAGTACTTC.

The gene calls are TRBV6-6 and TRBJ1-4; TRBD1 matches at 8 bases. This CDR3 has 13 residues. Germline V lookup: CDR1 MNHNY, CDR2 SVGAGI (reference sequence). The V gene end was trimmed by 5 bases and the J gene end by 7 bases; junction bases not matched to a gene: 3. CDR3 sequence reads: CASSGQGGEKLFF. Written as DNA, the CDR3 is TGTGCCAGCAGTGGACAGGGAGGTGAAAAACTGTTTTTT.

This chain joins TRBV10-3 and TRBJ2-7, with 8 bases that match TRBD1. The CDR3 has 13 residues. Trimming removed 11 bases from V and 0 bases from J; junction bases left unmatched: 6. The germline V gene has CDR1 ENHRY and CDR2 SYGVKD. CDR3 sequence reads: CAARTGGSYEQYF. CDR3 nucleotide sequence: TGTGCCGCCAGAACAGGGGGCTCCTACGAGCAGTACTTC.

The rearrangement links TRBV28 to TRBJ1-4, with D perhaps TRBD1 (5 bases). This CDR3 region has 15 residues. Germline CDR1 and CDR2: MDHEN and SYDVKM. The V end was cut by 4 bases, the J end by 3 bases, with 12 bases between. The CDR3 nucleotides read TGTGCCAGCAGTTCCGAAGGGGTAGCTAATGAAAAACTGTTTTTT. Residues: CASSSEGVANEKLFF.

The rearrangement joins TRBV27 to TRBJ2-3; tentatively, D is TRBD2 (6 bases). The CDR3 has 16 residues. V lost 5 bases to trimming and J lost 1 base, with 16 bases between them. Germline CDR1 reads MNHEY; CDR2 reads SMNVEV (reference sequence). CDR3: CASSRTGVFRTDTQYF. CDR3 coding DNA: TGTGCCAGCAGTAGAACGGGGGTTTTCCGCACAGATACGCAGTATTTT.

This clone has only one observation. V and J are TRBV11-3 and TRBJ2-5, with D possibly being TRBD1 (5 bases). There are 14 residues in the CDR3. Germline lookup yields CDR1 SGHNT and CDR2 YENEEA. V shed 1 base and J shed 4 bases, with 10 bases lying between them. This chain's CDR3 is CASSLGAGIETQYF. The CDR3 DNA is TGTGCCAGCAGCTTAGGTGCAGGGATAGAGACCCAGTACTTC.

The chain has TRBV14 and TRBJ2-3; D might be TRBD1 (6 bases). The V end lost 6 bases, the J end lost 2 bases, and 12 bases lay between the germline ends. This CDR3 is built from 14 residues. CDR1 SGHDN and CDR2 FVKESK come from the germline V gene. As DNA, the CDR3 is TGTGCCAGCAGTCTCCGACAGGACACAGATACGCAGTATTTT. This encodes CASSLRQDTDTQYF.

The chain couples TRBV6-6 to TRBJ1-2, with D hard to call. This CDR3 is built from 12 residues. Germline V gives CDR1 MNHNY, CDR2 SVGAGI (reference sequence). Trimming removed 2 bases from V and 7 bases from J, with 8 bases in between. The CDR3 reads CASSYEAAGYTF. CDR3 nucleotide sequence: TGTGCCAGCAGTTACGAGGCGGCTGGCTACACCTTC.

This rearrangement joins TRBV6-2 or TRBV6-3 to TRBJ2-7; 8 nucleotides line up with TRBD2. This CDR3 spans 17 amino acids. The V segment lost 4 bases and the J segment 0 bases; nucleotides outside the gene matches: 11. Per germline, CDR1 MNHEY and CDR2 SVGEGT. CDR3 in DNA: TGTGCCAGCAGTTCCCGTTTAGCGGGAACCATCTCCTACGAGCAGTACTTC. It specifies CASSSRLAGTISYEQYF.

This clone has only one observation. The CDR3 loop reads CASSRDLEETQYF. The DNA for the CDR3 is TGTGCCAGCAGTCGGGACTTAGAAGAGACCCAGTACTTC. The V and J genes are TRBV12-3 or TRBV12-4 and TRBJ2-5; perhaps TRBD2 as D (6 bases). The germline V and J ends were trimmed by 5 bases and 3 bases, with 10 bases remaining between them. The CDR3 is 13 residues long.

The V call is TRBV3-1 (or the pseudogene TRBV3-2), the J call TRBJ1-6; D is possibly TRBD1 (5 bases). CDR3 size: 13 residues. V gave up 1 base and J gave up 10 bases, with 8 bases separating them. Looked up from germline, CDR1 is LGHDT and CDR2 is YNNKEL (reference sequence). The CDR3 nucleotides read TGTGCCAGCAGCCAAGGGGGCGCCTCACCCCTCCACTTT. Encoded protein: CASSQGGASPLHF.

The CDR3 nucleotides are TGTGCCAGCACCGAATGGGACAGGGTTGGCAATGAGCAGTTCTTC. The encoded protein is CASTEWDRVGNEQFF. This chain joins TRBV6-5 and TRBJ2-1; 9 bases align to TRBD1. V dropped 7 bases and J dropped 6; count of bases not matched to a gene: 10. CDR1 and CDR2 (germline): MNHEY, SVGAGI. The CDR3 covers 15 residues.

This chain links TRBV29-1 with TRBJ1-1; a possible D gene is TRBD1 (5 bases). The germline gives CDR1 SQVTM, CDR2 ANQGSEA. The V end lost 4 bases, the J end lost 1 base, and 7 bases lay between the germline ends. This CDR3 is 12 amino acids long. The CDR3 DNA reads TGCAGCGTTGCCAGGGAGAACACTGAAGCTTTCTTT. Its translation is CSVARENTEAFF.